This T cell receptor beta chain was sequenced in a study of T cells in severe cutaneous drug reactions. This CDR3 is 15 amino acids long. Germline CDR1 is DFQATT and CDR2 is SNEGSKA (reference sequence). The iRepertoire multiplex PCR system with TCR subtype-specific primers built both bulk and single-cell libraries. Reprocessing the multiplex PCR reads, TCRdb reports a single entry for every CDR3 protein and omits DNA. Its table records roughly 10,000 distinct CDR3 sequences. The patients sequenced had a carbamazepine-induced Stevens-Johnson syndrome or toxic epidermal necrolysis reaction. V and J are TRBV20-1 and TRBJ2-2; without DNA, the TCRdb call of TRBD1 cannot be checked. The sequencing input was cells from a skin blister. This sequence originates from a human donor with Stevens-Johnson syndrome, a severe cutaneous drug reaction. CDR3: CSARSGTAVTGELFF.